This T cell receptor (beta chain) was profiled in a study of CD8+CD57+ T cells in acquired aplastic anemia. Study-level points and caveats: No significant patient-versus-control difference appeared in CD8+ Simpson's diversity. Both patients and controls carried the same twenty-nine CD8+ CDR3 sequences.

CDR3 and TCR beta VDJ profiling relied on a genomic DNA template. TCRdb processed the reads anew with MiXCR; each CDR3 protein has one entry. This sample has more than 150,000 distinct CDR3 sequences, with almost 50% found just once. Trimming shortened V by 5 bases and J by 3 bases, and 13 bases separated the two germline ends. Germline V gives CDR1 SQVTM, CDR2 ANQGSEA. The CDR3 covers 13 residues. A remark on this clonotype: No antigen is known for it.

Patients selected for sequencing had displayed CD8+CD57+ cell expansion by flow cytometry. Each patient gave a blood sample that was collected before any therapy had been received. Sequencing was performed on sorted CD4+, CD8+, or CD8+CD57+ T cells (not recorded which) from PBMCs. The clonotype was recovered from a human donor with aplastic anemia. J is TRBJ1-2 and V is TRBV29-1; perhaps TRBD1 as D (6 bases). The CDR3 here is CSVFYRDDYGYTF. The CDR3, as DNA: TGCAGCGTTTTTTACAGGGACGACTATGGCTACACCTTC.